This T cell receptor beta chain was observed in a study of OX40 agonist ivuxolimab in advanced cancers. In the study overall: The costimulatory receptor OX40 (CD134) was targeted by ivuxolimab, a fully human IgG2 agonistic monoclonal antibody. Intravenous ivuxolimab was administered to patients every 2 weeks at six dose levels: 0.01, 0.1, 0.3, 1.5, 3 and 10 mg/kg. Of the approximately 50 dose-escalation patients, hepatocellular carcinoma was present in roughly 19, melanoma in some 15, renal cell carcinoma in 9 and head and neck cancer in 9. The dose-escalation cohort was around 84% male with a mean age of approximately 59 years, ranging from roughly 20 to 80. Prior anti-PD-1, anti-PD-L1 or anti-CTLA-4 therapy was permitted, and roughly two fifths of dose-escalation patients had received checkpoint inhibitors. Partial responses occurred in three dose-escalation patients, of whom one had hepatocellular carcinoma and two had cutaneous melanoma. The purpose of peripheral TCRbeta sequencing was to test whether ivuxolimab changed TCR sequence diversity and led to clonal T-cell expansion. The paper covers the monotherapy dose-escalation part of the phase I ivuxolimab trial, which included N of about 56 patients. The investigation overall reported the following: Low levels of normalized T-cell clonal expansion were also shown by some nonresponding patients. Antigen specificity was not determined for the clonally expanded peripheral T cells. In the 0.1-3.0 mg/kg groups, partial responders had among the lowest normalized peripheral clonal expansion, particularly in CD8+ T cells. After ivuxolimab, CD8+ T cells had more expanded clones than CD4+ T cells on average. At doses of 0.1 to 3.0 mg/kg, clonal expansion of both CD4+ and CD8+ T cells in blood was seen between baseline and week 6.

As to this clone: This clone's antigen is unknown. Base qualities were left out, and no much larger clone turns up one base away.

Genomic DNA was isolated from the sorted cells so that the TCRbeta CDR3 region could be sequenced. The immunoSEQ Assay was used for sequencing of TCRbeta CDR3 regions. TCRdb retrieved this table from immuneACCESS and kept in-frame rearrangements only. Not all clones are present; in checked studies, unresolved V genes account for under half, and no reason is known for the remainder. The sample contains 63,000 or so clones, roughly 80% of them found a single time. The ten most abundant clones make up approximately 1% of the sample. Patients with autoimmune disease history or receiving systemic immunosuppression were excluded from the trial. In every dose cohort, peripheral blood was drawn for TCR sequencing at baseline, cycle 4 day 1, and cycle 7 day 1. The samples were taken from a phase I, first-in-human, multicenter, open-label dose-escalation trial of ivuxolimab. Adults with locally advanced or metastatic melanoma, renal cell carcinoma, hepatocellular carcinoma or head and neck squamous cell carcinoma were enrolled in the trial. Before TCR sequencing, CD4+ T cells and CD8+ T cells from peripheral blood were sorted into separate populations.

V is reduced by 0 bases and J by 5 bases, leaving a spacing of 14 bases between them. The germline V gene provides CDR1 MNHEY and CDR2 SVGAGI. The CDR3 starts with the cysteine, ends with the phenylalanine, and has 15 residues. The DNA shown is the 45-base CDR3, in frame from base 1. The clonotype comes from an adult with an advanced solid tumor such as melanoma, head and neck, liver or kidney cancer. The starting material was CD4+ or CD8+ T cells sorted from blood, obtained in a trial of the OX40 agonist ivuxolimab. The V and J segments used are TRBV6-5 and TRBJ2-7, with a weak D call of TRBD1 (6 bases match). The CDR3 reads as follows: CASSYSGDIPNEQYF. The DNA is TGTGCCAGCAGTTACTCGGGGGACATTCCTAACGAGCAGTACTTC.